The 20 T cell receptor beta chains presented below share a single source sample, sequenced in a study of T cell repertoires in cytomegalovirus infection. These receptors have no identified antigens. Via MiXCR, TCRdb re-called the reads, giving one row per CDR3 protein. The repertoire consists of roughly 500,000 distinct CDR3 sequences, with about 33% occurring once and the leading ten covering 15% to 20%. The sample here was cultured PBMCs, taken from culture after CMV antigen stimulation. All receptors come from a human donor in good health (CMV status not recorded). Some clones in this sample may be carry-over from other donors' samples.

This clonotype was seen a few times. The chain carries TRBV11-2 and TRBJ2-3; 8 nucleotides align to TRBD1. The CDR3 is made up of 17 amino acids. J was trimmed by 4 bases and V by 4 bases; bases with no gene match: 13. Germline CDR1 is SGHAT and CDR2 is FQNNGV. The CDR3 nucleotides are TGTGCCAGCAGCTCCCGTGCGTCAGGGGGCCCTGCAGATACGCAGTATTTT. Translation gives CASSSRASGGPADTQYF.

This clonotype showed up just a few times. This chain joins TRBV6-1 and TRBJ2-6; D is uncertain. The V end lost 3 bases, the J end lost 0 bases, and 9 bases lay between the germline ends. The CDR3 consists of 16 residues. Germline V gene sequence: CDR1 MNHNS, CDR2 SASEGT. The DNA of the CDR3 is TGTGCCAGCAGTGAGTCGGCACTCTCTGGGGCCAACGTCCTGACTTTC. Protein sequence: CASSESALSGANVLTF.

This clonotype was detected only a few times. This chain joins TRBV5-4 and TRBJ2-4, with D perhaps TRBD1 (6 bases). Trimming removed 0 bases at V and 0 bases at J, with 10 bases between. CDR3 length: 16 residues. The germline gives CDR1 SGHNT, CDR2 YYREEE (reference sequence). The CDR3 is CASSLEGGRAKNIQYF. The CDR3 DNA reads TGTGCCAGCAGCTTGGAAGGGGGTAGAGCCAAAAACATTCAGTACTTC.

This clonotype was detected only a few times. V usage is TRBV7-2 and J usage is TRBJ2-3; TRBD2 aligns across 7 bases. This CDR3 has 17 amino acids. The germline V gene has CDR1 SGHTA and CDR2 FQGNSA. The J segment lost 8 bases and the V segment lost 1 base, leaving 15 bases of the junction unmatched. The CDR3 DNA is TGTGCCAGCAGCTTAGTCTCGGGGCGGGAGCGAAAGGGTACGCAGTATTTT. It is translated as CASSLVSGRERKGTQYF.

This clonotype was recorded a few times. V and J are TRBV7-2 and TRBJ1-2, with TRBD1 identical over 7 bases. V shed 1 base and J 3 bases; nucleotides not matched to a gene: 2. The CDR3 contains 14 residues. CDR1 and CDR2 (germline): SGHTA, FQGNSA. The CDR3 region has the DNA TGTGCCAGCAGCTTAGGTGGGACAGACTATGGCTACACCTTC. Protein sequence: CASSLGGTDYGYTF.

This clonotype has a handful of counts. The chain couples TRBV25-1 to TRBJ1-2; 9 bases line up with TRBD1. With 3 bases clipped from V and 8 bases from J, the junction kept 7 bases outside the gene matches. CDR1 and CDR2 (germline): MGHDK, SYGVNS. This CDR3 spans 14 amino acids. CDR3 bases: TGTGCCAGCAGTGACGGGGGGACAGGGAAAGGCTACACCTTC. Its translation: CASSDGGTGKGYTF.

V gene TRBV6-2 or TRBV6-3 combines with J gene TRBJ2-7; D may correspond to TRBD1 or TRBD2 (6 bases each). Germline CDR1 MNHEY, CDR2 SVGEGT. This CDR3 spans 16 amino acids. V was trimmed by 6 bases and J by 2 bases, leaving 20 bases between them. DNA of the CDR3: TGTGCCAGCAGAGCGCCGGGGGCGGTTCATCCCTACGAGCAGTACTTC. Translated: CASRAPGAVHPYEQYF.

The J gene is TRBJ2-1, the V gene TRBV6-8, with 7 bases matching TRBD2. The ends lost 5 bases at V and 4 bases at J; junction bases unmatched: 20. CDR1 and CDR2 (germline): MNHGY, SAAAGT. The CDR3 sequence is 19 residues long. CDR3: CASSRTFGRAGAGYNEQFF. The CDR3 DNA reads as TGTGCCAGCAGTCGAACGTTCGGCCGGGCGGGAGCGGGGTACAATGAGCAGTTCTTC.

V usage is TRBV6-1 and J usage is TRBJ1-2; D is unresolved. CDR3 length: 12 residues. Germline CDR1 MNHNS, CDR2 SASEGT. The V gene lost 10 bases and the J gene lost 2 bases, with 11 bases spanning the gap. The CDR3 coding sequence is TGTGCCACTTCCAGCCAGAACTATGGCTACACCTTC. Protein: CATSSQNYGYTF.

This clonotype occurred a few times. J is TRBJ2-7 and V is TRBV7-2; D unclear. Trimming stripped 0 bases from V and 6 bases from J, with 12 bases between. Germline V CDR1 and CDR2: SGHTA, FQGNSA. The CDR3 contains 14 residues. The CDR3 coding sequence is TGTGCCAGCAGCTTAGCTACGCGAGATCTCGAGCAGTACGTC. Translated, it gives CASSLATRDLEQYV.

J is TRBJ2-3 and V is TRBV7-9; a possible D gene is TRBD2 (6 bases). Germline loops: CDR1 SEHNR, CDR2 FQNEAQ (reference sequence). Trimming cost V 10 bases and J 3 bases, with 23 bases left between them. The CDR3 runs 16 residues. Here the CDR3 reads CATYITRGPPTDTQYF. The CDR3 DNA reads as TGTGCCACCTATATAACGCGGGGACCACCAACAGATACGCAGTATTTT.

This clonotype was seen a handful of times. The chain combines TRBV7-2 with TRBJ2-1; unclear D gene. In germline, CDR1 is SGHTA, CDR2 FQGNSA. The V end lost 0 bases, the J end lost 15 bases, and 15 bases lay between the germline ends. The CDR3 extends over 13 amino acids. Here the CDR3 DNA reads TGTGCCAGCAGCTTAGCGTTCCGGGCCCAACTGTTCTTC. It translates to CASSLAFRAQLFF. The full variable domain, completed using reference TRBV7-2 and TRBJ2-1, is GAGVSQSPSNKVTEKGKDVELRCDPISGHTALYWYRQSLGQGLEFLIYFQGNSAPDKSGLPSDRFSAERTGGSVSTLTIQRTQQEDSAVYLCASSLAFRAQLFFGPGTRLTVL.

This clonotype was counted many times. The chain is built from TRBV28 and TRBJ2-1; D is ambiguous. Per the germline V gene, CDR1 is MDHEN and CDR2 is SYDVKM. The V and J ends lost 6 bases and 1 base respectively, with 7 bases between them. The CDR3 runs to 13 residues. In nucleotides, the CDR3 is TGTGCCAGCAGCTCTCTATCCTACAATGAGCAGTTCTTC. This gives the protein CASSSLSYNEQFF. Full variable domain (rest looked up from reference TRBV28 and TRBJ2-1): DVKVTQSSRYLVKRTGEKVFLECVQDMDHENMFWYRQDPGLGLRLIYFSYDVKMKEKGDIPEGYSVSREKKERFSLILESASTNQTSMYLCASSSLSYNEQFFGPGTRLTVL.

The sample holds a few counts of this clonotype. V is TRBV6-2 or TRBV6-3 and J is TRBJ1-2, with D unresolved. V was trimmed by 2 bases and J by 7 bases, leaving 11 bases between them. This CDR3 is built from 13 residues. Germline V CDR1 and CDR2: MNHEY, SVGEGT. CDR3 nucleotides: TGTGCCAGCAGTTACGACAAAGGTGGTGGCTACACCTTC. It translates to CASSYDKGGGYTF.

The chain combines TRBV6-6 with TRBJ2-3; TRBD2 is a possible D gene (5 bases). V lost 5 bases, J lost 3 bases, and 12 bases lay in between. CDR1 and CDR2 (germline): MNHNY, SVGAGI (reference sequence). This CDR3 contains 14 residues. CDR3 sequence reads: CASSPRTLTDTQYF. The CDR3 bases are TGTGCCAGCAGTCCACGGACTCTGACAGATACGCAGTATTTT.

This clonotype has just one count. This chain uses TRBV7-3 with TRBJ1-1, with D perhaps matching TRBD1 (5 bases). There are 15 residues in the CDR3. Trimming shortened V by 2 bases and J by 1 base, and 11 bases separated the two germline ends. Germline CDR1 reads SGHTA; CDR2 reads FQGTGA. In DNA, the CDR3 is TGTGCCAGCAGCTTAGGTTCCGGGACGAACACTGAAGCTTTCTTT. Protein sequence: CASSLGSGTNTEAFF. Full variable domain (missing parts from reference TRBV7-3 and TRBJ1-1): GAGVSQTPSNKVTEKGKYVELRCDPISGHTALYWYRQSLGQGPEFLIYFQGTGAADDSGLPNDRFFAVRPEGSVSTLKIQRTERGDSAVYLCASSLGSGTNTEAFFGQGTRLTVV.

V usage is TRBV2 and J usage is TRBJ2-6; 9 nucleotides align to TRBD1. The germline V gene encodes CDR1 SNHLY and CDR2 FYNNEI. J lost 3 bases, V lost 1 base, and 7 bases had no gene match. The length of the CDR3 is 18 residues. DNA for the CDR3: TGTGCCAGCAGTGAAGACTCCGGGACAGGGATTGGGGCCAACGTCCTGACTTTC. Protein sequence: CASSEDSGTGIGANVLTF.

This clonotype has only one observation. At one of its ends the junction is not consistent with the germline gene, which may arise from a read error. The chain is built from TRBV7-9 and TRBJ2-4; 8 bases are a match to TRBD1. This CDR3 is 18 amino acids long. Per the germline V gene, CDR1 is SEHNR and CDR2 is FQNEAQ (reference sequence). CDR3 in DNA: TGTGCCGGCAGCCCTCCGGGACAGGTCATCTTAGCCAAAAACATTCAGTACTTC. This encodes CAGSPPGQVILAKNIQYF. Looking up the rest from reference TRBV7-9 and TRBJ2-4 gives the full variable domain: DTGVSQNPRHKITKRGQNVTFRCDPISEHNRLYWYRQTLGQGPEFLTYFQNEAQLEKSRLLSDRFSAERPKGSFSTLEIQRTEQGDSAMYLCAGSPPGQVILAKNIQYFGAGTRLSVL.

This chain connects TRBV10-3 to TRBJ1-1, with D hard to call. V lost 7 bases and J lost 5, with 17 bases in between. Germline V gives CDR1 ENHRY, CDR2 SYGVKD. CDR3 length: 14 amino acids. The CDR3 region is CAINDGPGWTEAFF. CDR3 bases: TGTGCCATCAACGACGGACCCGGGTGGACTGAAGCTTTCTTT.

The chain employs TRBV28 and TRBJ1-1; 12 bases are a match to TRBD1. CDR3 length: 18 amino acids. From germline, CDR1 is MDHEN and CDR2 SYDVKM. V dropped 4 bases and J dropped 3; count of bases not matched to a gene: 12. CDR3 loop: CASSSTGTGGLKDTEAFF. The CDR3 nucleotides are TGTGCCAGCAGTTCAACCGGGACAGGGGGCCTGAAAGACACTGAAGCTTTCTTT.